These T cell receptor beta chains were read from a single sample in a study of blood T cells in healthy people across ages. TCRdb called the 5' RACE reads again in MiXCR, with one record for every CDR3 protein. In the table there are hundreds of thousands of distinct CDR3 sequences, around 26% of which are singletons. Sequenced sample: blood. The receptor source for this set is a woman of 80 years or more in good health. The CDR3 runs from the conserved cysteine through the conserved F or W. The D gene is left open where the match is weak. The size field is filled for only some rows; it gives once, few, many or a size class.

clone_size	d_call	v_call	j_call	cdr3_aa	cdr3_nt
many	TRBD2	TRBV20-1	TRBJ2-3	CSASPLSRRGTDTQYF	TGCAGTGCTAGCCCCTTATCCCGGCGGGGGACAGATACGCAGTATTTT
many	TRBD2	TRBV12-3/TRBV12-4	TRBJ2-3	CASTPGLAGPIDTQYF	TGTGCCAGCACTCCGGGACTAGCGGGGCCCATAGATACGCAGTATTTT
many	TRBD2	TRBV20-1	TRBJ2-3	CSASTGGGPSTDTQYF	TGCAGTGCTAGCACGGGGGGAGGACCTAGCACAGATACGCAGTATTTT
many	TRBD2	TRBV4-3	TRBJ2-1	CASSQRKTSGEDEQFF	TGCGCCAGCAGCCAACGAAAGACTAGCGGGGAGGATGAGCAGTTCTTC
.	.	TRBV7-2	TRBJ1-5	CASSLAGRLNQPQHF	TGTGCCAGCAGCTTAGCCGGCAGACTAAATCAGCCCCAGCATTTT
many	.	TRBV7-2	TRBJ2-7	CASSLSPGSTYEQYF	TGTGCCAGCAGCTTGTCCCCGGGGTCGACCTACGAGCAGTACTTC
many	TRBD1	TRBV7-9	TRBJ2-1	CASSLEQGARNEQFF	TGTGCCAGCAGCTTGGAACAGGGGGCCCGCAATGAGCAGTTCTTC
many	TRBD2	TRBV20-1	TRBJ2-7	CSALSGGMTYEQYF	TGCAGTGCCCTATCCGGGGGGATGACCTACGAGCAGTACTTC
few	TRBD2	TRBV28	TRBJ2-1	CASSVGLTRGEQFF	TGTGCCAGCAGTGTGGGACTAACCCGCGGTGAGCAGTTCTTC
many	.	TRBV6-2/TRBV6-3	TRBJ2-6	CASSYRGFSGANVLTF	TGTGCCAGCAGTTACAGGGGGTTCTCTGGGGCCAACGTCCTGACTTTC
many	.	TRBV20-1	TRBJ2-5	CSARGPRQGLETQYF	TGCAGTGCTAGAGGTCCGCGGCAGGGGCTAGAGACCCAGTACTTC
.	.	TRBV27	TRBJ1-4	CASSPGGGPYEKLFF	TGTGCCAGCAGTCCTGGCGGGGGGCCCTATGAAAAACTGTTTTTT
many	TRBD1	TRBV7-2	TRBJ2-7	CASSIGQGNYEQYF	TGTGCCAGCAGCATTGGACAGGGAAACTACGAGCAGTACTTC
many	.	TRBV9	TRBJ1-4	CASSVAWEKEKLFF	TGTGCCAGCAGCGTAGCCTGGGAGAAAGAAAAACTGTTTTTT
many	.	TRBV4-3	TRBJ2-3	CASSQGLPDTQYF	TGCGCCAGCAGCCAAGGATTACCGGATACGCAGTATTTT
.	.	TRBV19	TRBJ1-1	CASSISVNTEAFF	TGTGCCAGTAGTATATCGGTGAACACTGAAGCTTTCTTT
few	.	TRBV3-1	TRBJ1-6	CASSQQGPYSPLHF	TGTGCCAGCAGCCAACAGGGACCCTATTCACCCCTCCACTTT
many	.	TRBV7-8	TRBJ2-1	CASSPRDPGNTYNEQFF	TGTGCCAGCAGCCCGAGGGATCCGGGGAACACCTACAATGAGCAGTTCTTC
few	.	TRBV29-1	TRBJ2-7	CSVGSREPYEQYF	TGCAGCGTTGGTAGCAGGGAACCCTACGAGCAGTACTTC
.	.	TRBV7-6	TRBJ2-1	CASSLGPGSYEQFF	TGTGCCAGCAGCTTAGGGCCGGGGTCCTATGAGCAGTTCTTC
.	TRBD2	TRBV6-6	TRBJ2-5	CASGLSGGAGNEQYF	TGTGCCAGCGGTCTTAGCGGGGGGGCAGGGAATGAGCAGTACTTC
.	TRBD1	TRBV19	TRBJ2-4	CASSTGQGYIQYF	TGTGCCAGTAGTACCGGACAGGGTTACATTCAGTACTTC
many	.	TRBV5-5	TRBJ2-7	CASSLELQGVYEQYF	TGTGCCAGCAGCCTGGAGCTCCAGGGTGTCTACGAGCAGTACTTC
many	TRBD2	TRBV7-2	TRBJ2-5	CASRAGGLYQETQYF	TGTGCCAGCAGGGCGGGGGGCTTGTACCAAGAGACCCAGTACTTC
few	TRBD2	TRBV30	TRBJ2-5	CAWSVSRTSGAAPQETQYF	TGTGCCTGGAGTGTATCCCGGACTAGCGGGGCGGCCCCCCAAGAGACCCAGTACTTC
.	.	TRBV5-1	TRBJ2-1	CASSLTQTASSYNEQFF	TGCGCCAGCAGCTTAACCCAGACAGCTAGCTCCTACAATGAGCAGTTCTTC
.	.	TRBV5-1	TRBJ2-4	CASSQRAGAGEQYF	TGCGCCAGCAGCCAGCGTGCGGGGGCCGGTGAGCAGTACTTC
few	.	TRBV4-3	TRBJ1-6	CASSQVLQGYSPLHF	TGCGCCAGCAGCCAAGTTTTGCAGGGATATTCACCCCTCCACTTT
.	.	TRBV12-3/TRBV12-4	TRBJ1-3	CASSPGANTIYF	TGTGCCAGCAGTCCAGGGGCGAACACCATATATTTT
.	TRBD1	TRBV7-9	TRBJ1-1	CASSPRQGLNTEAFF	TGTGCCAGCAGCCCCCGACAGGGATTGAACACTGAAGCTTTCTTT
.	.	TRBV4-3	TRBJ1-6	CASSQDERGTLHF	TGCGCCAGCAGCCAAGATGAAAGAGGCACCCTCCACTTT
once	.	TRBV5-1	TRBJ2-4	CASRKQADSLEQYF	TGCGCCAGCAGGAAGCAGGCTGACTCTTTAGAGCAGTACTTC
.	.	TRBV5-1	TRBJ2-7	CASSFGQPGPYEQYF	TGCGCCAGCAGCTTTGGGCAGCCTGGTCCCTACGAGCAGTACTTC
many	TRBD1	TRBV12-3/TRBV12-4	TRBJ2-5	CASSLTNRGETQYF	TGTGCCAGCAGTTTAACCAACAGGGGTGAGACCCAGTACTTC
few	TRBD2	TRBV3-1	TRBJ2-5	CASSQEGGMKTQYF	TGTGCCAGCAGCCAAGAGGGGGGGATGAAGACCCAGTACTTC
.	TRBD1	TRBV19	TRBJ2-7	CASSLTGTGDYEQYF	TGTGCCAGTAGTCTAACCGGGACAGGGGATTACGAGCAGTACTTC
many	TRBD2	TRBV20-1	TRBJ2-3	CSAQIAGAQRGDTQYF	TGCAGTGCTCAAATAGCGGGGGCCCAACGGGGAGATACGCAGTATTTT
.	TRBD1	TRBV20-1	TRBJ2-5	CSREGQGVNNEQYF	TGCAGTCGTGAAGGACAGGGGGTTAACAATGAGCAGTACTTC
few	.	TRBV6-6	TRBJ2-2	CASSYRVITGELFF	TGTGCCAGCAGTTACAGGGTTATCACCGGGGAGCTGTTTTTT
many	TRBD1	TRBV7-2	TRBJ2-6	CASSSEDRSFSGANVLTF	TGTGCCAGCAGCTCAGAGGACAGGTCTTTCTCTGGGGCCAACGTCCTGACTTTC
many	TRBD2	TRBV20-1	TRBJ2-7	CSARPGPQRGSSYEQYF	TGCAGTGCTAGACCGGGCCCCCAGCGGGGGTCCTCATACGAGCAGTACTTC
once	TRBD2	TRBV28	TRBJ2-5	CASSLWRGGLGETQYF	TGTGCCAGCAGTTTATGGCGGGGGGGCTTAGGAGAGACCCAGTACTTC
many	.	TRBV28	TRBJ2-7	CASSLTGGFSYEQYF	TGTGCCAGCAGTTTGACGGGGGGCTTCTCCTACGAGCAGTACTTC
.	.	TRBV15	TRBJ2-2	CASKIRTRYKLFF	TGTGCCAGCAAAATTCGGACTCGATATAAGCTGTTTTTT
.	TRBD1	TRBV5-6	TRBJ1-4	CASRYRGKREKLFF	TGTGCCAGCAGGTACAGGGGAAAGCGAGAAAAACTGTTTTTT